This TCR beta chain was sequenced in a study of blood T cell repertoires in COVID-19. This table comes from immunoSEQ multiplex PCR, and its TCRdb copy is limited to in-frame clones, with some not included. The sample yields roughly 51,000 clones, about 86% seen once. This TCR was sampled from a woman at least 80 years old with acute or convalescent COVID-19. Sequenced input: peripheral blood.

The CDR3 DNA reads TGCAGCGTTGAAGGACTAGCGGGGGGGCGAGAGACCCAGTACTTC. Amino acids: CSVEGLAGGRETQYF. The J gene is TRBJ2-5, the V gene TRBV29-1; TRBD2 matches 14 bases. The junction had 2 bases not matched to a gene; V was cut back by 1 base and J by 4 bases. Germline CDR1 and CDR2: SQVTM and ANQGSEA. The CDR3 is 15 residues long. The full variable domain, in which reference TRBV29-1 and TRBJ2-5 provide the parts outside the CDR3, is SAVISQKPSRDICQRGTSLTIQCQVDSQVTMMFWYRQQPGQSLTLIATANQGSEATYESGFVIDKFPISRPNLTFSTLTVSNMSPEDSSIYLCSVEGLAGGRETQYFGPGTRLLVL.